The next 14 T cell receptor beta chains were all read from a single sample in a study of blood T cell repertoires in COVID-19 (dated by TCRdb to the early 2020s). The protocol used for the library was the immunoSEQ multiplex PCR assay. TCRdb mirrors the immuneACCESS table, restricted to in-frame sequences. Some clones are absent from its copies; in checked studies, under half trace to an unresolved V gene, and the reason for the others is unknown. The sample contains about 160,000 clones, approximately 90% of them found a single time. Just under 4% of the sample is in the top ten clones. Sequencing was done on a sample of peripheral blood. These receptors came from an older woman who had recovered from COVID-19.

The chain joins TRBV29-1 to TRBJ2-7, with TRBD2 identical over 7 bases. Germline V gives CDR1 SQVTM, CDR2 ANQGSEA. The CDR3 covers 13 residues. V lost 3 bases and J lost 8; bases outside the gene matches: 10. In nucleotides, the CDR3 is TGCAGCGTTGACTTGCCTCTAAGCGGGAAGCAGTACTTC. This translates into CSVDLPLSGKQYF.

The chain carries TRBV6-6 and TRBJ1-2, with D perhaps TRBD1 (6 bases). There are 13 residues in the CDR3. Trimming took 6 bases from V and 4 from J, leaving 12 bases between them. The germline V gene has CDR1 MNHNY and CDR2 SVGAGI (reference sequence). The CDR3 DNA follows: TGTGCCAGCAGAAGACAGGACGGCTATGGCTACACCTTC. Translating it yields CASRRQDGYGYTF.

V is TRBV29-1 and J is TRBJ2-3, with 12 bases identical to TRBD2. Germline V lookup: CDR1 SQVTM, CDR2 ANQGSEA. V shed 4 bases, J shed 7 bases, and the junction held 9 bases outside the gene matches. This CDR3 contains 15 residues. CDR3 region: CSVGLLAGGSNTQYF. The CDR3 DNA is TGCAGCGTTGGGCTTCTAGCGGGGGGGAGCAATACGCAGTATTTT.

The chain combines TRBV27 with TRBJ1-1; D is uncertain. V was shortened by 5 bases and J by 1 base, with 8 bases between the two germline ends. CDR3 length: 13 residues. The V gene's germline CDR1 is MNHEY and CDR2 SMNVEV (reference sequence). The CDR3: CASSPHKNTEAFF. The CDR3 nucleotides are TGTGCCAGCAGTCCCCACAAGAACACTGAAGCTTTCTTT.

The CDR3 reads CASSLDTTGTEAFF. Here the CDR3 DNA reads TGCGCCAGCAGCTTGGATACGACAGGGACTGAAGCTTTCTTT. This sequence joins TRBV5-1 and TRBJ1-1; TRBD1 agrees at 7 bases. The germline V gene encodes CDR1 SGHRS and CDR2 YFSETQ. The J segment lost 5 bases and the V segment lost 0 bases, leaving 4 bases of the junction unmatched. The CDR3 has 14 residues.

This clone was observed a handful of times. J is TRBJ2-5 and V is TRBV11-2; 7 nucleotides align to TRBD2. Germline V CDR1 and CDR2: SGHAT, FQNNGV. The CDR3 extends over 13 amino acids. With V trimmed by 5 bases and J by 5 bases, 5 bases remained unmatched. The DNA of the CDR3 is TGTGCCAGCAGCCCTCCCGGGGGGGAGACCCAGTACTTC. Its protein is CASSPPGGETQYF.

J is TRBJ2-7 and V is TRBV4-1, with a weak D call TRBD1 (8 bases). The CDR3 is 15 residues long. Germline CDR1 reads MGHRA; CDR2 reads YSYEKL. Deletions cut 4 bases from V and 4 bases from J, with 17 bases between. The chain's CDR3 is CASSRGQAGAYEQYF. The DNA of the CDR3 is TGCGCCAGCAGCCGGGGACAGGCGGGAGCTTACGAGCAGTACTTC.

J is TRBJ1-3 and V is TRBV24-1, with 7 bases fitting TRBD1. The junction had 8 bases not matched to a gene; V was cut back by 2 bases and J by 5 bases. Germline CDR1 KGHDR, CDR2 SFDVKD. The CDR3 spans 16 residues. The CDR3 reads CATSDWLEGARNTIYF. CDR3 nucleotides: TGTGCCACCAGTGATTGGTTGGAGGGGGCCAGAAACACCATATATTTT.

Here the CDR3 DNA reads TGTGCCAGCAGCCCTTGGCGGGGGGCGAACACTGAAGCTTTCTTT. Translating gives CASSPWRGANTEAFF. The chain joins TRBV7-2 to TRBJ1-1; TRBD1 might be the D (6 bases). The CDR3 spans 15 residues. Trimming stripped 5 bases from V and 1 base from J, with 14 bases between. The germline gives CDR1 SGHTA, CDR2 FQGNSA.

The rearrangement uses TRBV5-1 and TRBJ1-2, with TRBD1 matching over 11 bases. Germline values: CDR1 SGHRS, CDR2 YFSETQ. Trimming took 4 bases from V and 8 from J; bases not matched to a gene: 7. The CDR3 is 14 residues long. CDR3 bases: TGCGCCAGCAGCCTCGGACAGGGGGCGGAGGGCTACACCTTC. Its translation is CASSLGQGAEGYTF.

The rearrangement uses TRBV9 and TRBJ1-5; D not certain. The germline V and J ends were trimmed by 0 bases and 6 bases, with 7 bases remaining between them. The CDR3 loop spans 13 amino acids. From germline, CDR1 is SGDLS and CDR2 YYNGEE. The CDR3 nucleotides are TGTGCCAGCAGCGTAGATCTCCTTCAGCCCCAGCATTTT. It is translated as CASSVDLLQPQHF.

The chain couples TRBV5-1 to TRBJ1-1; 11 bases map to TRBD1. V trimming: 3 bases; J trimming: 0 bases; junction bases outside the gene matches: 7. The CDR3 loop spans 17 amino acids. CDR1 SGHRS and CDR2 YFSETQ come from the germline V gene. CDR3 sequence reads: CASSSGQGARMNTEAFF. The CDR3 coding sequence is TGCGCCAGCAGCTCCGGACAGGGGGCAAGGATGAACACTGAAGCTTTCTTT.

This sequence joins TRBV24-1 and TRBJ1-1; the D gene is possibly TRBD1 (6 bases). The germline CDR1 and CDR2 sequences are KGHDR and SFDVKD. V lost 3 bases and J lost 9, with 13 bases in between. CDR3 length: 13 amino acids. Here the CDR3 reads CATSDTGSGKAFF. The CDR3 DNA reads as TGTGCCACCAGTGATACAGGGTCGGGGAAAGCTTTCTTT.

The V gene is TRBV2, the J gene TRBJ1-6; D is unclear. CDR3 size: 13 residues. The V and J ends lost 7 bases and 16 bases respectively, with 20 bases between them. CDR1 SNHLY and CDR2 FYNNEI come from the germline V gene. The CDR3 reads CASNELKELRLHF. DNA of the CDR3: TGTGCCAGCAACGAGTTAAAAGAGCTCAGGCTCCACTTT.